The 30 T cell receptor beta chains given below trace back to one sample, sequenced in a study of regulatory T cells in long-lasting Graves disease. The time point is: newly diagnosed GD, antithyroid drugs for less than 3 months. PBMC-derived RNA was used for the TCR library. Construction of the TCR beta libraries employed iRepertoire HTBI primers in conjunction with Arm-PCR of CDR3 regions. TCRdb reprocessed the multiplex PCR reads via MiXCR and lists one record per CDR3 protein. The table shows hundreds of thousands of distinct CDR3 sequences, with 15% to 20% occurring only once. The sample was also reused in another study, on T cells in Graves' hyperthyroidism and ophthalmopathy.

The source material was peripheral blood mononuclear cells (PBMCs), sampled at new diagnosis, from a patient treated with antithyroid drugs. Receptors were obtained from a woman aged 35-65 years with Graves disease.

This clonotype was found a few times. The V and J genes are TRBV2 and TRBJ1-1, with D possibly being TRBD1 (5 bases). V lost 4 bases, J lost 2 bases, and 14 bases lay in between. The length of the CDR3 is 15 residues. Germline V CDR1 and CDR2: SNHLY, FYNNEI. Here the CDR3 DNA reads TGTGCCAGCAGTGTACAGGACATCCCAAACACTGAAGCTTTCTTT. Translating it yields CASSVQDIPNTEAFF.

This clonotype was observed many times. The chain has TRBV6-1 and TRBJ1-2; possibly TRBD1 for D (6 bases). The CDR3 sequence is 15 residues long. Trimming cost V 6 bases and J 3 bases, with 17 bases left between them. Germline assignment: CDR1 MNHNS and CDR2 SASEGT. The CDR3, as DNA: TGTGCCAGCAGCGGACAGCAGGGAGGTTACTATGGCTACACCTTC. It codes for CASSGQQGGYYGYTF.

The chain uses TRBV19 and TRBJ2-2, with D uncertain. Germline CDR1 and CDR2: LNHDA and SQIVND (reference sequence). Deletions cut 6 bases from V and 6 bases from J, with 17 bases between. The CDR3 loop spans 15 amino acids. CDR3 loop: CASRVAGSFAGELFF. The CDR3 region has the DNA TGTGCCAGTAGGGTCGCAGGCAGTTTCGCCGGGGAGCTGTTTTTT.

This clonotype was seen only a few times. This chain connects TRBV6-2 or TRBV6-3 to TRBJ2-5, with 7 bases fitting TRBD1. The germline V gene has CDR1 MNHEY and CDR2 SVGEGT. This CDR3 has 14 residues. V shed 7 bases and J 4 bases; nucleotides not matched to a gene: 9. CDR3 in amino acids: CASKIYRGRETQYF. CDR3 coding DNA: TGTGCCAGCAAGATCTACAGGGGAAGAGAGACCCAGTACTTC.

This clonotype was counted many times. DNA of the CDR3: TGTGCCAGCAGCTTCGGAAAGGTGGGGGTAACCCAAGAGACCCAGTACTTC. Translation: CASSFGKVGVTQETQYF. J is TRBJ2-5 and V is TRBV7-8; TRBD1 or TRBD2 may be the D gene (5 bases each). Between the trimmed V and J ends, which lost 3 bases and 1 base, there was a span of 18 bases. The CDR3 loop spans 17 amino acids. CDR1 is SGHVS and CDR2 is FQNEAQ in the germline V gene.

This rearrangement joins TRBV6-1 to TRBJ1-1; D gene ambiguous. With 9 bases removed from V and 8 bases from J, the gap between germline ends came to 10 bases. The CDR3 extends over 10 amino acids. Germline loops: CDR1 MNHNS, CDR2 SASEGT. In DNA form, the CDR3 reads TGTGCCAGTTCGCCAACCGAAGCTTTCTTT. Residues: CASSPTEAFF.

In this sample, this clonotype turned up a few times. Its ends do not fully match the called genes, so a read error is possible. The rearrangement links TRBV27 to TRBJ1-5; TRBD1 matches at 10 bases. This CDR3 contains 15 residues. The germline V gene has CDR1 MNHEY and CDR2 SMNVEV (reference sequence). The DNA for the CDR3 is TGTGCCAGCAGTTTATCGACAGGGGGCAAACAGCCCCAGCATTTT. It specifies CASSLSTGGKQPQHF.

This clonotype was picked up many times. The chain combines TRBV28 with TRBJ2-7; a possible D gene is TRBD1 (5 bases). The CDR3 length is 14 residues. Trimming took 5 bases from V and 5 from J, leaving 16 bases between them. Per the germline V gene, CDR1 is MDHEN and CDR2 is SYDVKM. CDR3 nucleotide sequence: TGTGCCAGCAGTACCCCGGCAGGGCCCCACGAGCAGTACTTC. Its protein is CASSTPAGPHEQYF.

This clonotype was counted ten times or more. V is TRBV7-3 and J is TRBJ2-2; 7 nucleotides agree with TRBD1. With 7 bases clipped from V and 7 bases from J, the junction kept 12 bases outside the gene matches. CDR3 length: 15 residues. Germline V gives CDR1 SGHTA, CDR2 FQGTGA. CDR3 DNA sequence: TGTGCCAGCACCAAAACCGGGACAGAGGGCGGGGAGCTGTTTTTT. This sequence encodes CASTKTGTEGGELFF.

This clonotype was counted between two and nine times. V is TRBV27 and J is TRBJ2-3; no clear D gene. With 6 bases removed from V and 6 bases from J, the gap between germline ends came to 13 bases. Germline CDR1 reads MNHEY; CDR2 reads SMNVEV (reference sequence). The CDR3 is 13 residues long. The CDR3 region is CASRPQVSDTQYF. The CDR3 DNA is TGTGCCAGCAGACCCCAGGTTTCGGATACGCAGTATTTT.

The table lists this clonotype with many counts. The J gene is TRBJ2-1, the V gene TRBV12-3 or TRBV12-4; 10 bases are shared with TRBD2. This CDR3 has 15 residues. The ends lost 6 bases at V and 4 bases at J; junction bases unmatched: 6. The CDR3: CASRYLAGAYNEQFF. The CDR3 DNA sequence: TGTGCCAGCAGATACCTAGCGGGGGCATACAATGAGCAGTTCTTC.

This clonotype was seen only a few times. The J gene is TRBJ1-3, the V gene TRBV7-2, with TRBD1 identical over 10 bases. This CDR3 is built from 16 residues. The germline V gene encodes CDR1 SGHTA and CDR2 FQGNSA. Losses at the gene ends were 4 bases for V and 8 bases for J; bases not matched to a gene: 11. The CDR3 nucleotides are TGTGCCAGCAGCTGGCAGGGGACAGGGGAGATTGACACCATATATTTT. It specifies CASSWQGTGEIDTIYF.

This clonotype has only a few counts. CDR3 protein: CAWSPYTDTQYF. CDR3 sequence (DNA): TGTGCCTGGAGTCCCTACACAGATACGCAGTATTTT. J is TRBJ2-3 and V is TRBV30; no reliable D call. This CDR3 comprises 12 residues. V lost 2 bases to trimming and J lost 2 bases, with 5 bases between them. Looked up from germline, CDR1 is GTSNPN and CDR2 is SVGIG (reference sequence).

The sample holds many counts of this clonotype. The chain has TRBV6-5 and TRBJ2-5; tentative D call: TRBD2 (6 bases). The CDR3 loop spans 15 amino acids. Trimming took off 0 bases at V and 4 bases at J, with 12 bases between the two ends. Germline CDR1 reads MNHEY; CDR2 reads SVGAGI. The CDR3 DNA sequence: TGTGCCAGCAGTTACTCGTCCCCGGAGGGAGAGACCCAGTACTTC. Translated: CASSYSSPEGETQYF.

This clonotype was counted only a few times. The V gene is TRBV6-7, the J gene TRBJ2-1; 15 positions match TRBD2. TRBV6-7 qualifies as an ORF whose function is uncertain. The length of the CDR3 is 19 residues. With 4 bases clipped from V and 0 bases from J, the junction kept 7 bases outside the gene matches. The CDR3 here is CASSWGTSGGLTSYNEQFF. CDR3 sequence (DNA): TGTGCCAGCAGTTGGGGGACTAGCGGGGGGTTGACCTCCTACAATGAGCAGTTCTTC.

This clonotype was detected ten times or more. The chain uses TRBV24-1 and TRBJ1-2; tentative D call: TRBD1 (6 bases). Germline CDR1 KGHDR, CDR2 SFDVKD. V was pared by 2 bases and J by 7 bases, with 13 bases between. The CDR3 spans 14 residues. CDR3 protein: CATSDSQGRGGYTF. The CDR3, as DNA: TGTGCCACCAGTGATTCGCAGGGGCGCGGTGGCTACACCTTC.

V is TRBV12-3 or TRBV12-4 and J is TRBJ1-3; 8 positions match TRBD1. The CDR3 has 16 residues. V dropped 5 bases and J dropped 4; count of bases not matched to a gene: 10. CDR3 in DNA: TGTGCCAGCAGTAGGGGCTCGACAGGGGTAGGAAACACCATATATTTT. It yields the protein CASSRGSTGVGNTIYF.

On this clonotype: One end of the junction does not line up with germline, which may come from a read error. The rearrangement joins TRBV5-5 to TRBJ2-1; D remains unclear. Looked up from germline, CDR1 is SGHKS and CDR2 is YYEKEE (reference sequence). The CDR3 is made up of 14 amino acids. The CDR3 DNA reads as TGTGCCAGCAGCCTGCGTGATCCCTACAATGGGCAGTTCTTC. Protein product: CASSLRDPYNGQFF.

V and J are TRBV20-1 and TRBJ1-2; unclear D gene. Trimming left V 0 bases short and J 0 bases short, with 14 bases between. CDR1 DFQATT and CDR2 SNEGSKA come from the germline V gene (reference sequence). This CDR3 comprises 16 residues. Here the CDR3 DNA reads TGCAGTGCTAGAGATTTTGGTGGCAGAGCTAACTATGGCTACACCTTC. Encoded protein: CSARDFGGRANYGYTF.

This chain connects TRBV24-1 to TRBJ2-1; 8 bases match TRBD2. The germline V gene has CDR1 KGHDR and CDR2 SFDVKD. J lost 9 bases, V lost 1 base, and 10 bases had no gene match. The CDR3 has 16 amino acids. The CDR3 DNA sequence: TGTGCCACCAGTGATTTTGGGGCGGGAGGTCGAAGTGAGCAGTTCTTC. Amino acid sequence: CATSDFGAGGRSEQFF.

This clonotype was found many times. V gene TRBV6-1 combines with J gene TRBJ1-6; no firm D call. Germline V gene sequence: CDR1 MNHNS, CDR2 SASEGT. The CDR3 extends over 16 amino acids. V dropped 0 bases and J dropped 0 bases, with 6 bases sitting between them. The CDR3 DNA is TGTGCCAGCAGTGAAGCTGGGAGCTCCTATAATTCACCCCTCCACTTT. Translating gives CASSEAGSSYNSPLHF.

The chain recombines TRBV2 with TRBJ1-6, with D tentatively TRBD1 (6 bases). V lost 4 bases and J lost 13, with 14 bases in between. CDR1 is SNHLY and CDR2 is FYNNEI in the germline V gene. The CDR3 extends over 13 amino acids. The CDR3 region is CASSVQGQAPLHF. CDR3 nucleotide sequence: TGTGCCAGCAGTGTTCAGGGGCAGGCTCCCCTCCACTTT.

This sequence joins TRBV11-2 and TRBJ1-2, with D possibly matching TRBD1 (6 bases). The germline CDR1 and CDR2 sequences are SGHAT and FQNNGV. V was cut by 9 bases and J by 5 bases, with 13 bases left in between. This CDR3 has 12 amino acids. The CDR3 region is CASSRTVYGYTF. The CDR3, as DNA: TGTGCCAGTTCTAGGACAGTTTATGGCTACACCTTC.

This clonotype was counted ten times or more. The chain employs TRBV7-2 and TRBJ2-7; 8 positions agree with TRBD2. The length of the CDR3 is 15 residues. CDR1 is SGHTA and CDR2 is FQGNSA in the germline V gene. Germline trimming cut 4 bases from V and 9 bases from J; bases unmatched to any gene: 14. The chain's CDR3 is CASSSSGSGGSGQYF. The DNA of the CDR3 is TGTGCCAGCAGCTCCTCGGGCAGCGGGGGTTCTGGGCAGTACTTC. The full variable domain, rest sourced from reference TRBV7-2 and TRBJ2-7, is GAGVSQSPSNKVTEKGKDVELRCDPISGHTALYWYRQSLGQGLEFLIYFQGNSAPDKSGLPSDRFSAERTGGSVSTLTIQRTQQEDSAVYLCASSSSGSGGSGQYFGPGTRLTVT.

The chain uses TRBV13 and TRBJ1-1; no firm D call. In germline, CDR1 is PRHDT, CDR2 FYEKMQ (reference sequence). This CDR3 has 13 residues. Trimming removed 5 bases at V and 3 bases at J, with 10 bases between. CDR3 sequence: CASSNGRDTEAFF. The CDR3 DNA follows: TGTGCCAGCAGCAACGGACGGGACACTGAAGCTTTCTTT.

This clonotype was counted between two and nine times. CDR3 DNA sequence: TGTGCCAGCAGTTACACGAGGGTGGATGGCTACACCTTC. Translating it yields CASSYTRVDGYTF. The chain joins TRBV6-5 to TRBJ1-2; D gene uncertain. The CDR3 covers 13 residues. The V gene's germline CDR1 is MNHEY and CDR2 SVGAGI. Between the trimmed V and J ends, which lost 2 bases and 6 bases, there was a span of 10 bases.

This clonotype has a handful of counts. The chain combines TRBV9 with TRBJ2-1, with D possibly matching TRBD1 (5 bases). V gave up 1 base and J gave up 7 bases, with 6 bases separating them. Germline V lookup: CDR1 SGDLS, CDR2 YYNGEE. The CDR3 covers 12 residues. The CDR3 loop reads CASSVQGNEQFF. The CDR3 nucleotides read TGTGCCAGCAGCGTACAGGGAAATGAGCAGTTCTTC. Supplemented by reference TRBV9 and TRBJ2-1, the full variable domain reads DSGVTQTPKHLITATGQRVTLRCSPRSGDLSVYWYQQSLDQGLQFLIQYYNGEERAKGNILERFSAQQFPDLHSELNLSSLELGDSALYFCASSVQGNEQFFGPGTRLTVL.

The CDR3 is CASSVDTNSGNTIYF. The CDR3 region has the DNA TGTGCCAGCAGCGTCGACACCAACTCTGGAAACACCATATATTTT. The chain is built from TRBV9 and TRBJ1-3; D is uncertain. CDR3 length equals 15 residues. Trimming took 2 bases from V and 0 from J, leaving 9 bases between them. The germline V gene has CDR1 SGDLS and CDR2 YYNGEE.

This clonotype occurred many times. This chain uses TRBV6-1 with TRBJ2-7, with D perhaps assigned TRBD1 or TRBD2 (5 bases each). Deletions cut 2 bases from V and 2 bases from J, with 13 bases between. The CDR3 covers 15 residues. The germline gives CDR1 MNHNS, CDR2 SASEGT. As DNA, the CDR3 is TGTGCCAGCAGTGAAAGGGAACCGGGACCCTACGAGCAGTACTTC. Its protein product is CASSEREPGPYEQYF.

This clonotype was recorded many times. V and J are TRBV12-5 and TRBJ1-2; possibly TRBD1 for D (5 bases). The CDR3 length is 15 residues. The germline V gene encodes CDR1 LGHNT and CDR2 FRNRAP. V lost 0 bases and J lost 5, with 13 bases in between. DNA of the CDR3: TGTGCTAGTGGTTTGGTAGTGGGGGGGGATTATGGCTACACCTTC. Translated, it gives CASGLVVGGDYGYTF.